The clone carrying this T cell receptor beta chain was counted a few times. Only in-frame clones appear in the TCRdb table, and some are missing; sequencing was by immunoSEQ multiplex PCR. The sample has approximately 64,000 clones, more than 70% seen once. The data derive from a study of blood T cell repertoires in COVID-19. CDR1 and CDR2 from the germline V gene are SNHLY and FYNNEI. CDR3 length: 14 amino acids. Deletions cut 6 bases from V and 7 bases from J, with 16 bases between. The sample taken for sequencing was PBMCs or T cells enriched from blood (not recorded which). The V gene is TRBV2, the J gene TRBJ1-5, with a tentative D call TRBD1 (5 bases). This TCR was recovered from a woman aged 40 to 50 who had recovered from COVID-19. CDR3 in amino acids: CASRGSGDRQPQHF. In nucleotides, the CDR3 is TGTGCCAGCAGAGGATCGGGGGACCGGCAGCCCCAGCATTTT.